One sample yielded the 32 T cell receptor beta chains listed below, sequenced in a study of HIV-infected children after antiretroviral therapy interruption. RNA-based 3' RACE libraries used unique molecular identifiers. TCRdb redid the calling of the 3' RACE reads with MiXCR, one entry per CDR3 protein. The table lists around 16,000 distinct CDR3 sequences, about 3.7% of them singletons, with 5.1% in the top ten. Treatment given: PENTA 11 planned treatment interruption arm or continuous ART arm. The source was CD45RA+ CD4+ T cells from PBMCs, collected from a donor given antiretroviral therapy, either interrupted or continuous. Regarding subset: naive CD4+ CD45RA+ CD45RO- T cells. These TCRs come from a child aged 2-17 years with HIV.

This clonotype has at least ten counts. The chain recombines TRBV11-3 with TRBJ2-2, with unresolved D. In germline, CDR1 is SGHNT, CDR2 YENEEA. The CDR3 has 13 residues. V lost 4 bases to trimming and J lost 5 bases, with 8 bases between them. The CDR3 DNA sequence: TGTGCCAGCAGCTCCAAGAAGACCGGGGAGCTGTTTTTT. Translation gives CASSSKKTGELFF.

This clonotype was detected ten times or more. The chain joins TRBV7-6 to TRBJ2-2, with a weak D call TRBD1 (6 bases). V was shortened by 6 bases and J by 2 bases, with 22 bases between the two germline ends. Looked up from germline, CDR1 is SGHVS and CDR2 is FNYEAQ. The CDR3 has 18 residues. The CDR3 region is CASRKLTGNWKNTGELFF. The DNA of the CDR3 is TGTGCCAGCAGGAAGCTAACAGGGAATTGGAAAAACACCGGGGAGCTGTTTTTT.

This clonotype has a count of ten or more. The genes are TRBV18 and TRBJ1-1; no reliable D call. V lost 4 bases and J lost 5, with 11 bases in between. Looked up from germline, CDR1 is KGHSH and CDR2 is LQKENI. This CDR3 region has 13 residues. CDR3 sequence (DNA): TGTGCCAGCTCACAAGGTCGTCAAACTGAAGCTTTCTTT. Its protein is CASSQGRQTEAFF.

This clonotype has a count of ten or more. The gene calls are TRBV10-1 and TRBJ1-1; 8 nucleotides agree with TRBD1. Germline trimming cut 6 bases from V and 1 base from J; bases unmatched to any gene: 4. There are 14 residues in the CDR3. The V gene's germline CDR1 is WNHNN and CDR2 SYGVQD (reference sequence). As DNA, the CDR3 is TGCGCCAGCAGGTCCGGACAGGGGAACACTGAAGCTTTCTTT. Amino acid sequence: CASRSGQGNTEAFF.

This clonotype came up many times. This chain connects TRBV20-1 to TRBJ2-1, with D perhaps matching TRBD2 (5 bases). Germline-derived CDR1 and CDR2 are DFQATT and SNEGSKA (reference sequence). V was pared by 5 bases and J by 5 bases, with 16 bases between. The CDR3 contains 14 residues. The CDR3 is CSASERGTNNEQFF. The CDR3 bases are TGCAGTGCTTCCGAACGGGGAACCAACAATGAGCAGTTCTTC.

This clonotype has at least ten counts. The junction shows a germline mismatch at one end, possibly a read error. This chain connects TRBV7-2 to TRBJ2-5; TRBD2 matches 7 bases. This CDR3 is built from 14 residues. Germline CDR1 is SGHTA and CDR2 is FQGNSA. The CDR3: CASSRYRGEETQYF. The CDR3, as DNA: TGTGCCAGCAGTAGATACCGGGGGGAAGAAACCCAGTACTTC.

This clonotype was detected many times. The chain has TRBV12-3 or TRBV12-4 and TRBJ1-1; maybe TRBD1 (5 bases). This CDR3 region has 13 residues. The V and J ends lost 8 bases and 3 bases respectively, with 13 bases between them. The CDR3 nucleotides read TGTGCCAGCCAAAGGGGCCAGCACACTGAAGCTTTCTTT. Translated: CASQRGQHTEAFF.

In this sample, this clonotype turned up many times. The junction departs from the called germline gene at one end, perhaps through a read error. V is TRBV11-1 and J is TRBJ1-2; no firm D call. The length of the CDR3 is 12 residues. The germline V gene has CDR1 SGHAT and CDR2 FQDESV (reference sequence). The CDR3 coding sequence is TGTGCCAGCAGTTTAGGGAACTCCGACTACACCTTC. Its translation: CASSLGNSDYTF.

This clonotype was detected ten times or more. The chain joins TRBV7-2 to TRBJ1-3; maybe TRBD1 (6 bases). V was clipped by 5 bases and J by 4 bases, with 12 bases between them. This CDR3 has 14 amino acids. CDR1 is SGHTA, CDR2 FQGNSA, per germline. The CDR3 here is CASSRGGLGNTIYF. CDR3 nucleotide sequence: TGTGCCAGCAGCAGAGGGGGGCTAGGAAACACCATATATTTT.

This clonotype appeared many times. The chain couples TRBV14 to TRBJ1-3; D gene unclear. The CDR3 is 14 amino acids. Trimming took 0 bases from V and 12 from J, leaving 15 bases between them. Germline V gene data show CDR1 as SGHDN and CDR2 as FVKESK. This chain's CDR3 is CASSQDVDSGVIYF. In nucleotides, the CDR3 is TGTGCCAGCAGCCAAGATGTGGACTCTGGAGTCATATATTTT.

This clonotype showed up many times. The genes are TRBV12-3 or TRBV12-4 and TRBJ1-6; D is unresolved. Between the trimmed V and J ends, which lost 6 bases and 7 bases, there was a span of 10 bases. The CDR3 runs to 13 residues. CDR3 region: CASSQQLNSPLHF. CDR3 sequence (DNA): TGTGCCAGCAGCCAGCAACTAAATTCACCCCTCCACTTT.

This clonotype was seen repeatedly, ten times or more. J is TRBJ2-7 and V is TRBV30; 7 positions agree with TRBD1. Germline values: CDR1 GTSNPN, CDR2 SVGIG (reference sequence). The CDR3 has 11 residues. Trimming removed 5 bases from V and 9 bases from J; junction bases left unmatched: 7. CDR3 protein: CAWARQGAQYF. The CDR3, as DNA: TGTGCCTGGGCGCGACAGGGCGCGCAGTACTTC.

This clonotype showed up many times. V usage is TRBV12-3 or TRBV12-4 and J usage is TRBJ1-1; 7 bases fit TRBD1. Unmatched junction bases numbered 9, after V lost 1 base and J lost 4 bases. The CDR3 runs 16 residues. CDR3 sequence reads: CASSLVSGGGRTEAFF. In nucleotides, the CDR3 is TGTGCCAGCAGTTTAGTATCGGGAGGGGGCCGCACTGAAGCTTTCTTT.

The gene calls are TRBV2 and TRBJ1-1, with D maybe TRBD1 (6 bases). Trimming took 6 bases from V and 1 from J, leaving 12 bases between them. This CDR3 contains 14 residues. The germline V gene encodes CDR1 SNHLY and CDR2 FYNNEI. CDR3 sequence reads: CASSPGVPNTEAFF. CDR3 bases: TGTGCCAGCAGCCCAGGGGTCCCGAACACTGAAGCTTTCTTT.

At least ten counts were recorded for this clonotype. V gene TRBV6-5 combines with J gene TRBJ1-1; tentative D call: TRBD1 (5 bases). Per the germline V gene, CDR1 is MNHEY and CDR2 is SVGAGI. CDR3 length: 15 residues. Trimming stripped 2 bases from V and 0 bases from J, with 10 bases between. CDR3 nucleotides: TGTGCCAGCAGTTACGGGGGGTCTGTGAACACTGAAGCTTTCTTT. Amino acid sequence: CASSYGGSVNTEAFF.

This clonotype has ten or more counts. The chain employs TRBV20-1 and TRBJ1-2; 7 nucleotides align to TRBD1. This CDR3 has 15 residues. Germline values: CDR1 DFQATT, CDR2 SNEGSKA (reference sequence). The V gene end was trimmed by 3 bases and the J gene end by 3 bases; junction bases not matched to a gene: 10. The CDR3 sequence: CSASSGGGRDYGYTF. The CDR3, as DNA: TGCAGTGCTAGTTCGGGAGGGGGCAGGGACTATGGCTACACCTTC.

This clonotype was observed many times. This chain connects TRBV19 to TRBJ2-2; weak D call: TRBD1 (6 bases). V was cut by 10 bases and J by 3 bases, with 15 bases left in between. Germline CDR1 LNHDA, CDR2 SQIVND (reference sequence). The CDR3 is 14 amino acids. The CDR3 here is CATVGRGYTGELFF. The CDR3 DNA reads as TGTGCCACGGTTGGTAGGGGGTACACCGGGGAGCTGTTTTTT.

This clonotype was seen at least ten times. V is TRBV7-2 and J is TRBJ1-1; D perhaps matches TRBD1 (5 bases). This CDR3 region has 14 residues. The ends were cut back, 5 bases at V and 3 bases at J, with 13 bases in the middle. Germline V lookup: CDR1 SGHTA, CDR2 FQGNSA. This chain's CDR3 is CASSPGGFDTEAFF. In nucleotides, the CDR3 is TGTGCCAGCAGCCCGGGGGGTTTTGACACTGAAGCTTTCTTT.

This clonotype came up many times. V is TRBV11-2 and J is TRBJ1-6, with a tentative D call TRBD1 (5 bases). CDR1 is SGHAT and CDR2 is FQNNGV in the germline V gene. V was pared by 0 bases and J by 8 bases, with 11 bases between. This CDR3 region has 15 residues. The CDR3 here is CASSLDATVYSPLHF. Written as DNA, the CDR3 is TGTGCCAGCAGCTTAGATGCGACAGTTTATTCACCCCTCCACTTT.

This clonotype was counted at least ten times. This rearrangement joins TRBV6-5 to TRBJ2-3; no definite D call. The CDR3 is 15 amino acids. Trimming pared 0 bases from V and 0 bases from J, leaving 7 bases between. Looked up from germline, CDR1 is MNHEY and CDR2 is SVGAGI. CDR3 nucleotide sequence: TGTGCCAGCAGTTACTCCGGGTCTAGCACAGATACGCAGTATTTT. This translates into CASSYSGSSTDTQYF.

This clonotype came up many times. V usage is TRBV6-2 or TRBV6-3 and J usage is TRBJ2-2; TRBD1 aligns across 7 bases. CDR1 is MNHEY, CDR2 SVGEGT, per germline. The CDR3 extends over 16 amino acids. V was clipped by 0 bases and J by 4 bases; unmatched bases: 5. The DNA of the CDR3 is TGTGCCAGCAGTTACTCGGGACAGCTTTTCACCGGGGAGCTGTTTTTT. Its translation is CASSYSGQLFTGELFF.

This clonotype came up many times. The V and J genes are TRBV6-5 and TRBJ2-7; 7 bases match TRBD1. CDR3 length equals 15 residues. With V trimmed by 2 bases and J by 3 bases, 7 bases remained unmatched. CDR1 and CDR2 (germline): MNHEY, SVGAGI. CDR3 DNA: TGTGCCAGCAGTTACGTGGCAGGGGGAAGCTACGAGCAGTACTTC. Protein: CASSYVAGGSYEQYF.

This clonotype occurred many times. The CDR3 loop is CASSLVSKSNQPQHF. Here the CDR3 DNA reads TGTGCCAGCAGCTTAGTGTCGAAGAGCAATCAGCCCCAGCATTTT. The chain is built from TRBV7-2 and TRBJ1-5; D not resolved. Germline lookup yields CDR1 SGHTA and CDR2 FQGNSA. The V and J ends lost 1 base and 1 base respectively, with 8 bases between them. CDR3 length: 15 residues.

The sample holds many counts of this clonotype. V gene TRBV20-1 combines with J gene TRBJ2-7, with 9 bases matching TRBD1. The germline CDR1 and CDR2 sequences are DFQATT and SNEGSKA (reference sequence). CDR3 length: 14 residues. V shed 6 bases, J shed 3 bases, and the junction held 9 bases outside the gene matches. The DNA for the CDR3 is TGCAGTGCGCGGGGACAGGGAAACATCTACGAGCAGTACTTC. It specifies CSARGQGNIYEQYF.

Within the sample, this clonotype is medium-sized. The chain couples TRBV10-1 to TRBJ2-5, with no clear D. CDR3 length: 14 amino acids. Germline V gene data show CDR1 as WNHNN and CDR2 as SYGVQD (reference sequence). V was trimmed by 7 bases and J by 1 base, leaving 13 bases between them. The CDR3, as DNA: TGCGCCAGCACCCCCAAGGCACCCCAAGAGACCCAGTACTTC. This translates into CASTPKAPQETQYF.

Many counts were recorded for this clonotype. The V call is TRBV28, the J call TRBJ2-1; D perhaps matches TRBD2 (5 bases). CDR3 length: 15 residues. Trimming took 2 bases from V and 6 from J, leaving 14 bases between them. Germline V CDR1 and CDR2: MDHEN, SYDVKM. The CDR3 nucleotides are TGTGCCAGCAGTTTAACGGAGCGGTGGGGCAATGAGCAGTTCTTC. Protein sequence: CASSLTERWGNEQFF.

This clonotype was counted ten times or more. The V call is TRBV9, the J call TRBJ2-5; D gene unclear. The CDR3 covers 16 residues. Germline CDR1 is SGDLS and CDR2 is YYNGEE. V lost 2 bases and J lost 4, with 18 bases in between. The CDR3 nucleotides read TGTGCCAGCAGCGTCCCTAGTTGTCCCTCGGCAGAGACCCAGTACTTC. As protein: CASSVPSCPSAETQYF. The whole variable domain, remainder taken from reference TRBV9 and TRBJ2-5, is DSGVTQTPKHLITATGQRVTLRCSPRSGDLSVYWYQQSLDQGLQFLIQYYNGEERAKGNILERFSAQQFPDLHSELNLSSLELGDSALYFCASSVPSCPSAETQYFGPGTRLLVL.

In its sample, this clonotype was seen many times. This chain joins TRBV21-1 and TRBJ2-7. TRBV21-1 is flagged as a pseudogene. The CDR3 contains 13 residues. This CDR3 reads CASRKTTSYEQYF. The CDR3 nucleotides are TGTGCCAGCAGAAAAACCACATCCTACGAGCAGTACTTC.

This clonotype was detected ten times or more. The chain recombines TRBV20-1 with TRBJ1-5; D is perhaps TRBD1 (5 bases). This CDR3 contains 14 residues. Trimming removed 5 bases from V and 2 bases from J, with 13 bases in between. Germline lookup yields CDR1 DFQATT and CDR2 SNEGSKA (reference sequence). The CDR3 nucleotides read TGCAGTGCTGGGGGGAGGGCAGGCAATCAGCCCCAGCATTTT. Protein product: CSAGGRAGNQPQHF.

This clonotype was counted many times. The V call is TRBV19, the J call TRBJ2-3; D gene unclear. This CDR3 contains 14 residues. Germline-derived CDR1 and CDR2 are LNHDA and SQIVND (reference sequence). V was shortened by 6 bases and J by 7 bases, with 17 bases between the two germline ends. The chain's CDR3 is CASRSSPGRNTQYF. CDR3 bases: TGTGCCAGTAGATCTTCGCCAGGACGGAATACGCAGTATTTT.

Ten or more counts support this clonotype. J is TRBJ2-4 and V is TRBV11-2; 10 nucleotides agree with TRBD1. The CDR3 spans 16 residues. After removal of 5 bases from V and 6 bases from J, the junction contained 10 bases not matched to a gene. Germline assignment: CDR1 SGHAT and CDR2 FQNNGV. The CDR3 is CASSTRTGGEINIQYF. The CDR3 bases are TGTGCCAGCAGCACCCGGACAGGGGGAGAAATAAACATTCAGTACTTC.

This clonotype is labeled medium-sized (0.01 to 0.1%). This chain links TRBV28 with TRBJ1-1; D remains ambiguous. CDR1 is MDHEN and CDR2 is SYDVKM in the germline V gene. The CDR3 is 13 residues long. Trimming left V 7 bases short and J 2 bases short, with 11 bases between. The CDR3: CASITGVNTEAFF. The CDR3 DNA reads TGTGCCAGCATTACCGGGGTAAACACTGAAGCTTTCTTT. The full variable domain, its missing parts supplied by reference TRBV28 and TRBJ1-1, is DVKVTQSSRYLVKRTGEKVFLECVQDMDHENMFWYRQDPGLGLRLIYFSYDVKMKEKGDIPEGYSVSREKKERFSLILESASTNQTSMYLCASITGVNTEAFFGQGTRLTVV.